This TCR beta chain was sequenced during a study of tumor-infiltrating lymphocytes in primary liver carcinoma. Study at large: Tumor lesions were T1-T3 N0M0 and spanned roughly 4 to 10 cm.

The germline V gene has CDR1 SEHNR and CDR2 FQNEAQ (reference sequence). This CDR3 comprises 17 residues. V lost 0 bases and J 4 bases, leaving 15 bases between the germline ends. Synthesis of TCR beta cDNA was carried out from 450 to 500 ng total RNA with a constant-region primer. Library construction for TCR beta comprised three nested multiplex PCR rounds performed with slightly modified ARM-PCR. The two initial PCR rounds, approximately 10 cycles each, used TRBV1-TRBV30 forward and C-beta reverse primers. TCRdb recomputed calls from the multiplex PCR reads with MiXCR, one row per CDR3 protein. In the table there are about 200,000 distinct CDR3 sequences, less than 65% of which are singletons. The researchers obtained blood RNA from unsorted whole blood and also extracted germline DNA.

The genes are TRBV7-9 and TRBJ1-4; no definite D call. Sequencing input: peripheral blood. This sequence originates from a woman aged 60-75 years with primary liver carcinoma and hepatitis B virus infection. In nucleotides, the CDR3 is TGTGCCAGCAGCTTAGCGTTGGCGGCCACTATTAATGAAAAACTGTTTTTT. This encodes CASSLALAATINEKLFF.